A single sample gave rise to the 21 T cell receptor beta chains below, sequenced in a study of shared clonotypes between healthy human individuals. Sequencing used immunoSEQ multiplex PCR; TCRdb keeps in-frame clones, though not all of them. The sample lists about 2.4 million clones; over 85% were seen once. The material sequenced was naive CD4+ T cells from PBMCs. Subset given: CD45RA+ positively selected. The receptors originated from a man aged 18 to 30 in good health. Some clones in this sample may be carry-over from other donors' samples.

This chain connects TRBV15 to TRBJ2-3; D might be TRBD2 (6 bases). The CDR3 contains 13 residues. Trimming left V 0 bases short and J 13 bases short, with 14 bases between. Germline CDR1 is LNHNV and CDR2 is YYDKDF (reference sequence). The CDR3 is CATSRDGASAEYF. CDR3 DNA: TGTGCCACCAGCAGAGATGGGGCTAGCGCCGAGTATTTT. The variable domain in full, completed from reference TRBV15 and TRBJ2-3, reads DAMVIQNPRYQVTQFGKPVTLSCSQTLNHNVMYWYQQKSSQAPKLLFHYYDKDFNNEADTPDNFQSRRPNTSFCFLDIRSPGLGDTAMYLCATSRDGASAEYFGPGTRLTVL.

The chain recombines TRBV28 with TRBJ1-5; D unclear. Trimming stripped 2 bases from V and 7 bases from J, with 12 bases between. Germline V gene sequence: CDR1 MDHEN, CDR2 SYDVKM. This CDR3 region has 14 residues. CDR3 bases: TGTGCCAGCAGTTTAGGATTTGGAGGCCAGCCCCAGCATTTT. It specifies CASSLGFGGQPQHF.

This chain links TRBV21-1 with TRBJ1-2; the tabulated D call, TRBD1, remains unverified against the DNA. TRBV21-1 is labeled a pseudogene. The CDR3 contains 16 residues. CDR3 bases: TGTGCCAGCAGCAAGGGTCGACAAACAGAGTCGGATGGCTACACCTTC. This codes for CASSKGRQTESDGYTF.

V usage is TRBV7-2 and J usage is TRBJ2-5; tentatively, D is TRBD2 (6 bases). The CDR3 extends over 15 amino acids. Trimming shortened V by 6 bases and J by 2 bases, and 16 bases separated the two germline ends. Germline values: CDR1 SGHTA, CDR2 FQGNSA. CDR3: CASRPGVSGQETQYF. CDR3 DNA sequence: TGTGCCAGCAGACCGGGGGTCTCTGGGCAAGAGACCCAGTACTTC.

This sequence joins TRBV28 and TRBJ1-5; D remains unclear. The CDR3 contains 15 residues. The germline V gene has CDR1 MDHEN and CDR2 SYDVKM. V lost 5 bases to trimming and J lost 4 bases, with 15 bases between them. CDR3 bases: TGTGCCAGCAGTGGGAAGTCTGAGAGAAATCAGCCCCAGCATTTT. This gives the protein CASSGKSERNQPQHF.

The V call is TRBV4-2, the J call TRBJ1-4; D possibly corresponds to TRBD1 (6 bases). V lost 4 bases and J lost 4, with 13 bases in between. CDR3 length: 15 amino acids. The germline V gene has CDR1 LGHNA and CDR2 YNFKEQ. CDR3 DNA: TGTGCCAGCAGCCGCCGGGACACTTATAATGAAAAACTGTTTTTT. Its translation is CASSRRDTYNEKLFF.

Regarding this clone: The sample holds other DNA sequences that translate to the same CDR3. The chain recombines TRBV5-4 with TRBJ2-3; 11 bases fit TRBD2. V shed 2 bases, J shed 3 bases, and the junction held 2 bases outside the gene matches. This CDR3 spans 15 amino acids. In germline, CDR1 is SGHNT, CDR2 YYREEE (reference sequence). CDR3 sequence: CASSLGTSGTDTQYF. DNA for the CDR3: TGTGCCAGCAGCTTAGGGACTAGCGGAACAGATACGCAGTATTTT. Variable domain in full (rest from reference TRBV5-4 and TRBJ2-3): ETGVTQSPTHLIKTRGQQVTLRCSSQSGHNTVSWYQQALGQGPQFIFQYYREEENGRGNFPPRFSGLQFPNYSSELNVNALELDDSALYLCASSLGTSGTDTQYFGPGTRLTVL.

The rearrangement uses TRBV6-5 and TRBJ1-2, with 10 nucleotides matching TRBD1. Trimming took 7 bases from V and 5 from J; bases not matched to a gene: 7. In germline, CDR1 is MNHEY, CDR2 SVGAGI. The CDR3 spans 14 residues. The chain's CDR3 is CASKLGTGEYGYTF. Here the CDR3 DNA reads TGTGCCAGCAAACTCGGGACAGGGGAATATGGCTACACCTTC.

This chain connects TRBV29-1 to TRBJ2-7; the D call may be TRBD1 or TRBD2 (6 bases each). The CDR3 runs to 11 residues. Germline lookup yields CDR1 SQVTM and CDR2 ANQGSEA. Trimming removed 7 bases at V and 4 bases at J, with 11 bases between. CDR3 nucleotide sequence: TGCAGCGGGGGGGCTGGATACGAGCAGTACTTC. Protein sequence: CSGGAGYEQYF.

The DNA for the CDR3 is TGCGCCAGCAGCTCATGGACGGGAACGACTGAAGCTTTCTTT. Its protein is CASSSWTGTTEAFF. The chain combines TRBV5-1 with TRBJ1-1; no clear D gene. CDR1 and CDR2 from the germline V gene are SGHRS and YFSETQ. The V and J ends lost 3 bases and 5 bases respectively, with 14 bases between them. This CDR3 comprises 14 residues.

The chain employs TRBV14 and TRBJ2-6, with no clear D. The CDR3 spans 15 residues. Germline-derived CDR1 and CDR2 are SGHDN and FVKESK. V gave up 1 base and J gave up 0 bases, with 4 bases separating them. CDR3 protein: CASSQGTSGANVLTF. The CDR3 DNA reads TGTGCCAGCAGCCAAGGAACCTCTGGGGCCAACGTCCTGACTTTC.

The chain carries TRBV9 and TRBJ2-1; no firm D call. Germline V gene data show CDR1 as SGDLS and CDR2 as YYNGEE. This CDR3 is built from 17 residues. V was clipped by 0 bases and J by 0 bases, with 13 bases between them. CDR3 bases: TGTGCCAGCAGCGTAGGCCCTCTAGGCTCCTCCTACAATGAGCAGTTCTTC. Its protein product is CASSVGPLGSSYNEQFF.

The V and J genes are TRBV27 and TRBJ2-5; 10 bases fit TRBD2. This CDR3 is built from 16 residues. V shed 1 base and J 5 bases; nucleotides not matched to a gene: 7. In germline, CDR1 is MNHEY, CDR2 SMNVEV (reference sequence). CDR3 in amino acids: CASSLFASGSGETQYF. Here the CDR3 DNA reads TGTGCCAGCAGTTTATTTGCTAGCGGGAGCGGGGAGACCCAGTACTTC.

The gene calls are TRBV15 and TRBJ2-7; 11 bases are a match to TRBD2. CDR1 and CDR2 from the germline V gene are LNHNV and YYDKDF (reference sequence). With 4 bases clipped from V and 4 bases from J, the junction kept 6 bases outside the gene matches. The CDR3 consists of 15 residues. CDR3 sequence reads: CATSTAWTSGYEQYF. The DNA of the CDR3 is TGTGCCACCAGCACAGCATGGACTAGCGGGTACGAGCAGTACTTC.

Concerning this clone: In the same sample, other DNA sequences code for this CDR3. The chain links TRBV5-1 to TRBJ2-1; no reliable D call. The length of the CDR3 is 15 residues. The germline CDR1 and CDR2 sequences are SGHRS and YFSETQ. V was pared by 1 base and J by 0 bases, with 8 bases between. The CDR3 reads CASSLTPGSYNEQFF. The DNA of the CDR3 is TGCGCCAGCAGCTTGACCCCGGGCTCCTACAATGAGCAGTTCTTC.

The rearrangement uses TRBV10-3 and TRBJ2-1; 9 bases fit TRBD2. Trimming at V came to 4 bases and at J to 9 bases, leaving 7 bases not matched to a gene. CDR1 is ENHRY and CDR2 is SYGVKD in the germline V gene. This CDR3 is built from 14 residues. The CDR3 DNA is TGTGCCATCAGTGCTATGGCTAGCGGGGTTGAGCAGTTCTTC. It specifies CAISAMASGVEQFF.

A note on this clone: This sample also contains other DNA sequences that code for the same CDR3. In nucleotides, the CDR3 is TGTGCCAGCTCACCAACTCAGGGAAACTATGGCTACACCTTC. The encoded protein is CASSPTQGNYGYTF. The chain couples TRBV18 to TRBJ1-2; the D gene is possibly TRBD1 (5 bases). Germline loops: CDR1 KGHSH, CDR2 LQKENI. Trimming cost V 2 bases and J 2 bases, with 9 bases left between them. This CDR3 has 14 residues. Combining the CDR3 with reference TRBV18 and TRBJ1-2 gives the whole variable domain NAGVMQNPRHLVRRRGQEARLRCSPMKGHSHVYWYRQLPEEGLKFMVYLQKENIIDESGMPKERFSAEFPKEGPSILRIQQVVRGDSAAYFCASSPTQGNYGYTFGSGTRLTVV.

In this sample, this clone turned up once. V usage is TRBV4-1 and J usage is TRBJ1-5; perhaps TRBD1 as D (6 bases). The V gene lost 1 base and the J gene lost 0 bases, with 13 bases spanning the gap. Germline CDR1 reads MGHRA; CDR2 reads YSYEKL. The CDR3 contains 17 residues. The DNA for the CDR3 is TGCGCCAGCAGCCAAGTTGGCAGGGGTCGTAGCAATCAGCCCCAGCATTTT. Translation gives CASSQVGRGRSNQPQHF.

V gene TRBV30 combines with J gene TRBJ2-3, with 7 positions matching TRBD2. The CDR3 length is 14 residues. Germline loops: CDR1 GTSNPN, CDR2 SVGIG (reference sequence). The V and J ends lost 3 bases and 0 bases, in that order; junction bases with no gene match: 3. As DNA, the CDR3 is TGTGCCTGGAGAAGTAGCGGGAGCACAGATACGCAGTATTTT. This translates into CAWRSSGSTDTQYF.

The chain recombines TRBV5-1 with TRBJ2-1; TRBD1 agrees at 7 bases. CDR1 and CDR2 from the germline V gene are SGHRS and YFSETQ. V trimming: 0 bases; J trimming: 4 bases; junction bases outside the gene matches: 4. The CDR3 spans 15 residues. The CDR3 DNA follows: TGCGCCAGCAGCTTGGGGGACAGCCAATACAATGAGCAGTTCTTC. Protein: CASSLGDSQYNEQFF.

The J gene is TRBJ2-7, the V gene TRBV2; D could derive from TRBD1 or TRBD2 (5 bases each). Per the germline V gene, CDR1 is SNHLY and CDR2 is FYNNEI. The CDR3 extends over 12 amino acids. V was trimmed by 8 bases and J by 3 bases, leaving 11 bases between them. CDR3 region: CASGTANYEQYF. The CDR3 DNA is TGTGCCAGCGGGACGGCCAACTACGAGCAGTACTTC.